Listed here are 5 T cell receptor beta chains from one sample, sequenced in a study of shared clonotypes between healthy human individuals. Repertoires were generated with immunoSEQ multiplex PCR, while TCRdb's copy carries only in-frame clones and drops some. Of 2.5 million or so clones listed, about 92% were seen once; the top ten hold about 0.13%. Source material: naive CD4+ T cells sorted from blood. The sample's subset: CD45RA+ positively selected. The receptors come from a man between 18 and 35 years old in good health.

This clone has just a few counts. This chain joins TRBV19 and TRBJ1-5, with TRBD1 matching 10 bases. The V gene end was trimmed by 9 bases and the J gene end by 4 bases; junction bases not matched to a gene: 9. Germline V gives CDR1 LNHDA, CDR2 SQIVND (reference sequence). This CDR3 spans 15 amino acids. CDR3 sequence: CASRTGGRSNQPQHF. CDR3 nucleotides: TGTGCCAGCAGGACAGGGGGACGATCAAATCAGCCCCAGCATTTT.

This chain connects TRBV6-1 to TRBJ2-3; TRBD2 might be the D (5 bases). The germline V gene encodes CDR1 MNHNS and CDR2 SASEGT. Trimming removed 4 bases at V and 4 bases at J, with 9 bases between. The CDR3 loop spans 13 amino acids. The CDR3 sequence is CASSGGLSDTQYF. The CDR3 bases are TGTGCCAGCAGTGGAGGGTTATCAGATACGCAGTATTTT.

The rearrangement joins TRBV19 to TRBJ2-7; 7 bases agree with TRBD2. The V gene's germline CDR1 is LNHDA and CDR2 SQIVND (reference sequence). This CDR3 has 17 residues. After removal of 9 bases from V and 3 bases from J, the junction contained 20 bases not matched to a gene. The CDR3 region is CASSAVLGGGPRYEQYF. The CDR3 DNA reads as TGTGCCAGCTCTGCCGTACTGGGCGGGGGACCACGCTACGAGCAGTACTTC.

As regards this clone: Other DNA sequences in the same sample also yield this CDR3. This sequence joins TRBV18 and TRBJ2-1, with a possible D match to TRBD2 (6 bases). Germline lookup yields CDR1 KGHSH and CDR2 LQKENI. The V and J ends lost 3 bases and 7 bases respectively, with 7 bases between them. The CDR3 is made up of 12 amino acids. The chain's CDR3 is CASSPAGNEQFF. The DNA of the CDR3 is TGTGCCAGCTCACCTGCGGGGAATGAGCAGTTCTTC. Filled out from reference TRBV18 and TRBJ2-1, the complete variable domain reads NAGVMQNPRHLVRRRGQEARLRCSPMKGHSHVYWYRQLPEEGLKFMVYLQKENIIDESGMPKERFSAEFPKEGPSILRIQQVVRGDSAAYFCASSPAGNEQFFGPGTRLTVL.

The chain carries TRBV7-2 and TRBJ2-7, with TRBD2 matching 8 bases. Germline V gives CDR1 SGHTA, CDR2 FQGNSA. The junction had 12 bases not matched to a gene; V was cut back by 5 bases and J by 3 bases. The length of the CDR3 is 16 residues. The chain's CDR3 is CASSPSTSGSIYEQYF. Written as DNA, the CDR3 is TGTGCCAGCAGCCCAAGCACTAGCGGTTCTATCTACGAGCAGTACTTC.